This TCR beta chain came from a study of regulatory T cells in long-lasting Graves disease. General study results and limits: Persistent disease samples used TRBV28, TRBJ1-2 and TRBJ2-5 preferentially.

Assembly of TCR beta libraries relied on iRepertoire HTBI primers together with Arm-PCR of CDR3 regions. From the multiplex PCR reads, TCRdb called clonotypes with MiXCR, one entry per CDR3 protein. The repertoire holds about 540,000 distinct CDR3 sequences, with roughly 14% as singletons. Time point: newly diagnosed GD, antithyroid drugs for less than 3 months. RNA from PBMCs was the source of the TCR library. The CDR3 runs to 14 residues. Germline values: CDR1 SGHRS, CDR2 YFSETQ. This clonotype was detected many times. Its antigen is as yet unknown. One end of the junction varies from germline; a read error may be responsible. These data also featured in a second study, about T cells in Graves' hyperthyroidism and ophthalmopathy. That report adds: Stable Graves' hyperthyroidism meant no ophthalmopathy progression within 18 months. Most clonotypes expanded in the thyroid (above 0.001) were also present in blood.

The chain couples TRBV5-1 to TRBJ2-7, with 13 bases identical to TRBD2. Material: peripheral blood mononuclear cells (PBMCs), obtained at new diagnosis, from a patient treated with antithyroid drugs. The clonotype comes from a man aged 25-45 years with Graves disease. CDR3: CASSPGLAGDEQYF. The CDR3 nucleotides are TGTGCCAGCAGCCCAGGACTAGCGGGAGACGAGCAGTACTTC.